Each of the 10 T cell receptor beta chains below was sequenced from the same sample in a study of graft-versus-host responses after intestinal transplantation. Only in-frame clones appear in the TCRdb table, and some are missing; sequencing was by immunoSEQ multiplex PCR. The table shows 43,000 or so clones, with around 96% occurring only once. The material was PBMCs, obtained 330 to 350 days after intestinal transplant. These receptors all stem from a human patient who received an intestinal transplant, so some T cells may come from the graft donor.

The V and J genes are TRBV11-2 and TRBJ2-5; possibly TRBD1 for D (5 bases). This CDR3 has 16 amino acids. The V end lost 6 bases, the J end lost 5 bases, and 22 bases lay between the germline ends. Germline CDR1 is SGHAT and CDR2 is FQNNGV. The CDR3 sequence: CASSFREQGLWETQYF. Here the CDR3 DNA reads TGTGCCAGCAGTTTTAGAGAGCAGGGTTTGTGGGAGACCCAGTACTTC.

In nucleotides, the CDR3 is TGTGCCAGCAGTGACCCAGGGGCGGAGACCCAGTACTTC. Translated: CASSDPGAETQYF. This rearrangement joins TRBV6-5 to TRBJ2-5, with D possibly matching TRBD1 (6 bases). The CDR3 spans 13 residues. The V end was cut by 5 bases, the J end by 5 bases, with 12 bases between. Germline CDR1 MNHEY, CDR2 SVGAGI.

The V gene is TRBV10-3, the J gene TRBJ2-5; TRBD1 matches at 8 bases. Trimming at V came to 0 bases and at J to 6 bases, leaving 3 bases not matched to a gene. Germline V CDR1 and CDR2: ENHRY, SYGVKD. The CDR3 extends over 14 amino acids. The DNA for the CDR3 is TGTGCCATCAGTGAGTCGACAGGGGTCCAGACCCAGTACTTC. It is translated as CAISESTGVQTQYF.

V gene TRBV5-1 combines with J gene TRBJ2-7, with 10 bases identical to TRBD2. Germline-derived CDR1 and CDR2 are SGHRS and YFSETQ. V trimming: 3 bases; J trimming: 3 bases; junction bases outside the gene matches: 15. The CDR3 has 18 amino acids. Here the CDR3 reads CASSSNVGGLATVYEQYF. The CDR3 DNA reads as TGCGCCAGCAGCTCCAACGTTGGGGGACTAGCGACTGTCTACGAGCAGTACTTC.

This clone was seen just once. CDR3 DNA sequence: TGTGCCAGTAGTATATGGAGCGGGAGGAACAATGAGCAGTTCTTC. Translating it yields CASSIWSGRNNEQFF. V and J are TRBV19 and TRBJ2-1; 9 bases are a match to TRBD2. J was trimmed by 5 bases and V by 2 bases; bases with no gene match: 4. From germline, CDR1 is LNHDA and CDR2 SQIVND (reference sequence). The CDR3 is made up of 15 amino acids.

This chain uses TRBV18 with TRBJ2-5; D is uncertain. Looked up from germline, CDR1 is KGHSH and CDR2 is LQKENI. This CDR3 has 13 amino acids. Trimming took off 2 bases at V and 2 bases at J, with 6 bases between the two ends. The CDR3 spells CASSPWEQETQYF. The CDR3 bases are TGTGCCAGCTCACCATGGGAACAAGAGACCCAGTACTTC.

The gene calls are TRBV18 and TRBJ2-3; D uncertain. Per the germline V gene, CDR1 is KGHSH and CDR2 is LQKENI. CDR3 length: 12 residues. The V end lost 3 bases, the J end lost 12 bases, and 13 bases lay between the germline ends. The CDR3 here is CASSPVGLHQYF. For the CDR3, the DNA is TGTGCCAGCTCACCGGTTGGTCTCCACCAGTATTTT.

J is TRBJ2-2 and V is TRBV6-1; D remains ambiguous. V was clipped by 0 bases and J by 0 bases, with 5 bases between them. Germline V CDR1 and CDR2: MNHNS, SASEGT. This CDR3 spans 15 amino acids. The CDR3 loop is CASSEAAPNTGELFF. CDR3 in DNA: TGTGCCAGCAGTGAAGCAGCGCCGAACACCGGGGAGCTGTTTTTT.

The V and J genes are TRBV27 and TRBJ2-5; TRBD2 might be the D (5 bases). The CDR3 consists of 13 residues. The germline V gene encodes CDR1 MNHEY and CDR2 SMNVEV (reference sequence). Trimming took off 1 base at V and 6 bases at J, with 9 bases between the two ends. The CDR3 DNA follows: TGTGCCAGCAGTTTATTCCGCGGGCAGACCCAGTACTTC. Translating it yields CASSLFRGQTQYF.

Only a few counts were recorded for this clone. The chain combines TRBV6-6 with TRBJ1-1; 8 nucleotides line up with TRBD1. Losses at the gene ends were 5 bases for V and 4 bases for J; bases not matched to a gene: 9. The CDR3 loop spans 15 amino acids. The germline V gene has CDR1 MNHNY and CDR2 SVGAGI (reference sequence). The CDR3, as DNA: TGTGCCAGCAGTGTGTCAGGGGGCAGCGGCACTGAAGCTTTCTTT. Its translation is CASSVSGGSGTEAFF.